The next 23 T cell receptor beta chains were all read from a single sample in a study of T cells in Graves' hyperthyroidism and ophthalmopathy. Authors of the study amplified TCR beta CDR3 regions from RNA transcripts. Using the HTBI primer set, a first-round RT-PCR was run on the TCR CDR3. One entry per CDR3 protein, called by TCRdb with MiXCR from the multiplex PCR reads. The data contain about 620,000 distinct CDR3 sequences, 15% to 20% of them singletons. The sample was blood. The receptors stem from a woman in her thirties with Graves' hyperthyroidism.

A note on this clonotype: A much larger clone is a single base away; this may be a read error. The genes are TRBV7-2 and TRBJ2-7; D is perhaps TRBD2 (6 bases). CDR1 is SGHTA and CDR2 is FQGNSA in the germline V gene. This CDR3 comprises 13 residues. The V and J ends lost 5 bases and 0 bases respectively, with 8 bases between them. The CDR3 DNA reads TGTGCCAGCAGCGGCGGGGACTCCTACGAGCAGTACTTC. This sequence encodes CASSGGDSYEQYF.

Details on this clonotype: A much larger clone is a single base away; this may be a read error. The CDR3 spells CASGSQGAETNEKLFF. The CDR3 nucleotides are TGTGCCAGCGGTTCCCAGGGGGCGGAGACTAATGAAAAACTGTTTTTT. V is TRBV28 and J is TRBJ1-4; TRBD1 agrees at 8 bases. V was clipped by 8 bases and J by 2 bases; unmatched bases: 10. This CDR3 spans 16 amino acids. Germline-derived CDR1 and CDR2 are MDHEN and SYDVKM.

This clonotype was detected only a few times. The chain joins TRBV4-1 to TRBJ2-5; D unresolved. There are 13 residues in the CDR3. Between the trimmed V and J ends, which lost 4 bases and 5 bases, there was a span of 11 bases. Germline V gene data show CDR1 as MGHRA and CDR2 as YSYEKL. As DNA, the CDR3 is TGCGCCAGCAGCCGGGTCCATAGCGAGACCCAGTACTTC. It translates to CASSRVHSETQYF.

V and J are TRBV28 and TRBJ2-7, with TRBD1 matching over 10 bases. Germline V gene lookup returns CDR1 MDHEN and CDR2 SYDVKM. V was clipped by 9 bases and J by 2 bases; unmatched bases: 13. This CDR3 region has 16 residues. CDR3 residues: CASSIRGQGNPYEQYF. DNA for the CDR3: TGTGCCAGTAGTATTCGGGGACAGGGGAACCCCTACGAGCAGTACTTC. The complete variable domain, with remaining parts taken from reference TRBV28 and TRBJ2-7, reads DVKVTQSSRYLVKRTGEKVFLECVQDMDHENMFWYRQDPGLGLRLIYFSYDVKMKEKGDIPEGYSVSREKKERFSLILESASTNQTSMYLCASSIRGQGNPYEQYFGPGTRLTVT.

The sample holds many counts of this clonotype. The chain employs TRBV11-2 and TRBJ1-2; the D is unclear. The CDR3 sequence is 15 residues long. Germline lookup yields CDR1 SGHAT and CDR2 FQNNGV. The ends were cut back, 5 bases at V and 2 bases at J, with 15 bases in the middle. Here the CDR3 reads CASSLEMGRNYGYTF. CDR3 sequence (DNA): TGTGCCAGCAGCCTCGAGATGGGCAGGAACTATGGCTACACCTTC.

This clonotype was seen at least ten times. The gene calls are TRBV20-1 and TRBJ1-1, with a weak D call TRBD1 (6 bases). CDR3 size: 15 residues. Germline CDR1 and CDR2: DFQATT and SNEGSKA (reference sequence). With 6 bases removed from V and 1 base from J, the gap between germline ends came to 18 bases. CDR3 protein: CSAMGASAENTEAFF. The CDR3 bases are TGCAGTGCCATGGGGGCGTCCGCGGAGAACACTGAAGCTTTCTTT.

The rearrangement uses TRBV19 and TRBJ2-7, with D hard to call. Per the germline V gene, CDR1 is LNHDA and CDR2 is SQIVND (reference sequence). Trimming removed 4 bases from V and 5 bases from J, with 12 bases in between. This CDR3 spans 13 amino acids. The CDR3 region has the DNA TGTGCCAGTAGTAAAAGGGATCTGGACGAGCAGTACTTC. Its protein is CASSKRDLDEQYF.

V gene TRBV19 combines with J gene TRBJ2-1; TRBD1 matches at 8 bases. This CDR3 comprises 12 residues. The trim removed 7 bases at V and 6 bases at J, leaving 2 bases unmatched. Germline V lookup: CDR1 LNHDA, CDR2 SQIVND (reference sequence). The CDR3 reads CASNRGANEQFF. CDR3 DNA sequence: TGTGCCAGTAACAGGGGGGCCAATGAGCAGTTCTTC.

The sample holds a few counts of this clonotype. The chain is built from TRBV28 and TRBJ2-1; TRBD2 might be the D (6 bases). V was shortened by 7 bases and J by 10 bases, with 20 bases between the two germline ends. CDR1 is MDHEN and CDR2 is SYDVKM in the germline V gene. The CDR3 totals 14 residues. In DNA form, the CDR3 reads TGTGCCAGCAAAGGGTTCGGGGGAACGAACGAGCAGTTCTTC. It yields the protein CASKGFGGTNEQFF. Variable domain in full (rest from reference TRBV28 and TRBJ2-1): DVKVTQSSRYLVKRTGEKVFLECVQDMDHENMFWYRQDPGLGLRLIYFSYDVKMKEKGDIPEGYSVSREKKERFSLILESASTNQTSMYLCASKGFGGTNEQFFGPGTRLTVL.

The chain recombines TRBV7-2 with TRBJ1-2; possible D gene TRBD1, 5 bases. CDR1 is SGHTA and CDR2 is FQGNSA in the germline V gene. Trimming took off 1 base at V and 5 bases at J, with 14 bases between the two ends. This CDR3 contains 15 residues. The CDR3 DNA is TGTGCCAGCAGCTTAGGTAGCAGGGTGGGGTATGGCTACACCTTC. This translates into CASSLGSRVGYGYTF.

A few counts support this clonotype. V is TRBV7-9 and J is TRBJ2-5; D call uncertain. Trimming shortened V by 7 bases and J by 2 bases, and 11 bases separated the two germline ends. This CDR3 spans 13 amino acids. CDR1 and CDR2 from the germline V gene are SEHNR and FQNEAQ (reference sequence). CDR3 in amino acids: CASNFRQQETQYF. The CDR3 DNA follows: TGTGCCAGCAACTTTAGGCAGCAAGAGACCCAGTACTTC.

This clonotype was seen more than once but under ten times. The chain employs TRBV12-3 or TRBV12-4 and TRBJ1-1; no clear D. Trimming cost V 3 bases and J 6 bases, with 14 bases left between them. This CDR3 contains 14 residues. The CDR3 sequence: CASSFNPRSAEAFF. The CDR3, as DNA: TGTGCCAGCAGTTTTAACCCCCGTAGCGCTGAAGCTTTCTTT.

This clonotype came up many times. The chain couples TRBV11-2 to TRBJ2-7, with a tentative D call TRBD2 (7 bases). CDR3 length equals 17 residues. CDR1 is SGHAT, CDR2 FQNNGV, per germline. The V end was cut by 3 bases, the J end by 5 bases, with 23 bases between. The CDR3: CASSFILAEGGTNEQYF. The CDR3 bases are TGTGCCAGCAGCTTCATCTTGGCTGAGGGAGGGACAAACGAGCAGTACTTC.

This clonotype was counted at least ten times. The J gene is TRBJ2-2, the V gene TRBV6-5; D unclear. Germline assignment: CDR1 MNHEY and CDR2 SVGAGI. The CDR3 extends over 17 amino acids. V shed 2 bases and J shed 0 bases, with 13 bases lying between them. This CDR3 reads CASSYAFKMTNTGELFF. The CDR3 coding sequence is TGTGCCAGCAGTTACGCATTTAAGATGACGAACACCGGGGAGCTGTTTTTT.

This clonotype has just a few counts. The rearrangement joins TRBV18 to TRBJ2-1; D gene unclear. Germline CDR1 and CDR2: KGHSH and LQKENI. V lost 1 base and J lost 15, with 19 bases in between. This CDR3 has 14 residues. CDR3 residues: CASSPRVGADGPFF. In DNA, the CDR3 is TGTGCCAGCTCACCACGAGTGGGCGCGGACGGCCCGTTCTTC.

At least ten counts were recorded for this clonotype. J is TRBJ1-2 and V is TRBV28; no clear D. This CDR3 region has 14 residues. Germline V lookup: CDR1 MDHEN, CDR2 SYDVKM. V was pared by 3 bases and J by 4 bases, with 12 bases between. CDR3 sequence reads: CASSFRGRAYGYTF. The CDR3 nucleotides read TGTGCCAGCAGTTTTCGAGGGCGTGCCTATGGCTACACCTTC.

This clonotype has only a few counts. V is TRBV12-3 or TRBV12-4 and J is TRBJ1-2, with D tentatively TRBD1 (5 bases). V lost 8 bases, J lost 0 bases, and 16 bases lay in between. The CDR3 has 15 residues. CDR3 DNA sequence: TGTGCCAGCGCTCGGGGGGACCTAGCTAACTATGGCTACACCTTC. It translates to CASARGDLANYGYTF.

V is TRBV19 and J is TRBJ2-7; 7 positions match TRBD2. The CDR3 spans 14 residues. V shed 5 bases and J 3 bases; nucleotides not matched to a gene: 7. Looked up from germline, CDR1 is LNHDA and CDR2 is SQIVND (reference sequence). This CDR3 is CASSRTGGLYEQYF. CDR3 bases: TGTGCCAGTAGTCGGACGGGAGGACTCTACGAGCAGTACTTC.

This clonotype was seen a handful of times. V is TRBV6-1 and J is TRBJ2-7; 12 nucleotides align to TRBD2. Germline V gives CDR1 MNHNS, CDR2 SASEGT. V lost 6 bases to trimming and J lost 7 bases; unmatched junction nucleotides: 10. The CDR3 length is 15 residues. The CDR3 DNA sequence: TGTGCCAGCAGGCTCGAGGTACTAGCGGGAGGTGAGCAGTACTTC. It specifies CASRLEVLAGGEQYF.

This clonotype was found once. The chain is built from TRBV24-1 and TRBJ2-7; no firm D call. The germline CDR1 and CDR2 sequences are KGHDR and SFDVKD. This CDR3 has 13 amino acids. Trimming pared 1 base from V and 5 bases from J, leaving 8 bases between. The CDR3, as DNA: TGTGCCACCAGTGATTTACTGGGTGACGAGCAGTACTTC. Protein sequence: CATSDLLGDEQYF.

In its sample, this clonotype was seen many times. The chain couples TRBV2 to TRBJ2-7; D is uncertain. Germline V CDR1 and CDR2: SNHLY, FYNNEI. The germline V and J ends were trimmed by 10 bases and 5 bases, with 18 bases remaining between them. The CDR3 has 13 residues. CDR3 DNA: TGTGCCACCCCCACGACTGGGTCCCACGAGCAGTACTTC. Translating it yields CATPTTGSHEQYF. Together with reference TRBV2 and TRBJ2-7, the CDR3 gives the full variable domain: EPEVTQTPSHQVTQMGQEVILRCVPISNHLYFYWYRQILGQKVEFLVSFYNNEISEKSEIFDDQFSVERPDGSNFTLKIRSTKLEDSAMYFCATPTTGSHEQYFGPGTRLTVT.

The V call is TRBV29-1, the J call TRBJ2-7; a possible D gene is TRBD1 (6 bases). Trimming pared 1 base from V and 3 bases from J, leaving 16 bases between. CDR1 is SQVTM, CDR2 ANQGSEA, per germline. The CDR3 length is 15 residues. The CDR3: CSVEGSSGDSYEQYF. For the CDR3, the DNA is TGCAGCGTTGAAGGTAGTTCAGGGGATAGCTACGAGCAGTACTTC.

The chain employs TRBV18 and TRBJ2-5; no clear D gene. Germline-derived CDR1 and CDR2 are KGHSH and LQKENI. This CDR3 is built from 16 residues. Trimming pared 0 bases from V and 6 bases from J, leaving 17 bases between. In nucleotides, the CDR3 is TGTGCCAGCTCACCACCCGGCTCAAATTATGGGAAGACCCAGTACTTC. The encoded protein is CASSPPGSNYGKTQYF.